The sequence of this TCR beta chain was determined in a study of breast tumors, draining lymph nodes, adjacent tissues. Points from the study as a whole: Compared with lymph nodes, tumors were less diverse; compared with nontumor tissue, more. The data were judged consistent with most tumor T cells coming from lymph node and expanding in tumor. Tumor T cell lymph node origin was a supported hypothesis, not proven.

Breast cancer patients provided tissue from their axillary draining lymph nodes. One entry per CDR3 protein, called by TCRdb with MiXCR from the multiplex PCR reads. The table includes approximately 230,000 distinct CDR3 sequences, less than 40% detected once. This clonotype occurred a few times. The antigen remains undetermined. CDR1 is MNHEY and CDR2 is SVGAGI in the germline V gene. The CDR3 runs 18 residues. V shed 5 bases and J shed 5 bases, with 26 bases lying between them. Sequenced material: axillary lymph node tissue. The TCR comes from a female donor with breast cancer. Some clones in this sample may be carry-over from other donors' samples. The V gene is TRBV6-5, the J gene TRBJ2-3, with a possible D match to TRBD2 (7 bases). CDR3 loop: CASSHTIGGGGARDTQYF. CDR3 DNA: TGTGCCAGCAGTCACACCATTGGGGGCGGGGGAGCGAGAGATACGCAGTATTTT.